These T cell receptor beta chains were read from a single sample in a study of T cell responses to AZD1222 COVID-19 vaccine. Assay: immunoSEQ multiplex PCR; the TCRdb copy retains only in-frame clones and omits some. The sample consists of 140,000 to 150,000 clones, approximately 88% of them appearing once. This specimen consisted of peripheral blood, obtained on day 0 of AZD1222 vaccination. The receptors derive from an adult in good health. The CDR3 runs from the conserved cysteine through the conserved F or W. The D gene is left open where the match is weak. The size of a clone is reported for some rows only, either as once, few or many, or as a class for expanded clones.

v_call	d_call	clone_size	cdr3_length	j_call	cdr3_aa	cdr3_nt
TRBV7-8	-	-	16	TRBJ2-7	CASTTRTGTLSYEQYF	TGTGCCAGCACCACACGTACCGGGACACTCTCCTACGAGCAGTACTTC
TRBV6-5	TRBD1	-	15	TRBJ1-2	CASRDPTGANYGYTF	TGTGCCAGCAGGGACCCGACAGGGGCTAACTATGGCTACACCTTC
TRBV2	-	once	15	TRBJ1-6	CASSDKSVVNSPLHF	TGTGCCAGCAGTGATAAGTCAGTAGTAAATTCACCCCTCCACTTT
TRBV3-1/TRBV3-2	-	-	14	TRBJ1-3	CASSEQSSGNTIYF	TGTGCCAGCAGCGAACAGAGCTCTGGAAACACCATATATTTT
TRBV10-3	TRBD1	-	14	TRBJ1-2	CAISESGTGDGYTF	TGTGCCATCAGTGAGTCGGGGACAGGAGATGGCTACACCTTC
TRBV30	-	-	12	TRBJ1-1	CAWKPQNTEAFF	TGTGCCTGGAAGCCCCAAAACACTGAAGCTTTCTTT
TRBV9	-	once	15	TRBJ1-2	CASSVDWGAGSGYTF	TGTGCCAGCAGCGTAGACTGGGGCGCTGGAAGTGGCTACACCTTC
TRBV11-3	-	-	13	TRBJ2-3	CASSFPPSNTQYF	TGTGCCAGCAGCTTCCCTCCGTCAAATACGCAGTATTTT
TRBV5-6	-	few	15	TRBJ1-1	CASSRTGLGLPEAFF	TGTGCCAGCAGCCGTACAGGGTTGGGTTTGCCTGAAGCTTTCTTT
TRBV24-1	TRBD1	-	15	TRBJ1-2	CATSDTTGGANGYTF	TGTGCCACCAGTGACACGACAGGGGGCGCGAATGGCTACACCTTC
TRBV28	TRBD1	-	14	TRBJ2-1	CASGGGTAYNEQFF	TGTGCCAGCGGAGGTGGGACAGCATACAATGAGCAGTTCTTC
TRBV19	-	-	13	TRBJ1-1	CASSITAGIGAFF	TGTGCCAGTAGTATCACGGCAGGGATCGGAGCTTTCTTT
TRBV5-4	-	-	15	TRBJ1-1	CASSGEGRANTEAFF	TGTGCCAGCAGCGGCGAGGGTAGGGCGAACACTGAAGCTTTCTTT